The clone carrying this T cell receptor (beta chain) was counted ten times or more. Its target is unknown. The cDNA had a unique molecular identifier and a template-switch universal primer site. Via MiXCR, TCRdb re-called the 5' RACE reads, giving one row per CDR3 protein. The repertoire holds about 720,000 distinct CDR3 sequences, 8.6% seen once, with around 0.98% in the top ten. The entry originates in a study of identical twins. Findings and limits, study-wide: Out-of-frame beta sequences exhibited a weaker degree of excess twin sharing. One should note that invariant MAIT and iNKT cells could partly confound zero-insertion analyses.

Only healthy Caucasians were included as donors. These data are also associated with another study on yellow fever vaccine responses in identical twins.

Material for sequencing was PBMCs. This sequence originates from a woman aged 18-29 years in good health.

The CDR3 sequence: CASSLVGTGGRKNIQYF. The CDR3 DNA sequence: TGTGCCAGCAGCTTGGTTGGGACAGGCGGCCGTAAAAACATTCAGTACTTC. This rearrangement joins TRBV5-5 to TRBJ2-4, with 8 bases lining up with TRBD1. This CDR3 comprises 17 residues. Germline V lookup: CDR1 SGHKS, CDR2 YYEKEE (reference sequence). V lost 0 bases to trimming and J lost 4 bases; unmatched junction nucleotides: 9.